This section outlines one TCR beta chain sequence together with its context. Its antigen is currently unknown. The source of the sample is a study of vaccination and CD4 T cells after COVID-19. Study-wide points: A median 86.3% of convalescent patients' SARS-CoV-2-reactive clones emerged only after vaccination.

The germline gives CDR1 SGHDN, CDR2 FVKESK. CDR3 length equals 12 residues. Trimming cost V 0 bases and J 2 bases, with 2 bases left between them. Noted time point: late sampling 161 to 241 days after vaccination in a few convalescent patients. Each CDR3 protein is one row after TCRdb ran MiXCR on the PCR reads. The repertoire holds 28,000 or so distinct CDR3 sequences, approximately 49% seen once, with 5.8% in the top ten. The sequenced sample was CD4+ T cells from blood, obtained about 7 months after SARS-CoV-2 vaccination. The TCR was taken from a human donor who had recovered from COVID-19. The chain has TRBV14 and TRBJ2-7, with D hard to call. The CDR3 coding sequence is TGTGCCAGCAGCCAAGAAACCTACGAGCAGTACTTC. The encoded protein is CASSQETYEQYF.